The T cell receptor (beta chain) under discussion was sequenced for a study of OX40 agonist ivuxolimab in advanced cancers. About the study: In this cohort, patients received ivuxolimab, an agonistic anti-OX40 (CD134) antibody. The dose of intravenous ivuxolimab that patients received every 2 weeks ranged from 0.01 to 10 mg/kg. Patients receiving dose escalation had hepatocellular carcinoma, melanoma, renal cell or head and neck cancer. Cohort: 82.7% men, mean age approximately 66, aged about 20 to 90.

Only in-frame clones appear in the TCRdb table, and some are missing; sequencing was by immunoSEQ multiplex PCR. Of roughly 80,000 clones in the sample, approximately 80% are singletons; the top ten hold around 1.8%. The CDR3 loop spans 17 amino acids. From germline, CDR1 is SGHVS and CDR2 FQNEAQ. J gave up 0 bases and V 3 bases, and 8 bases lay outside the gene matches. This clonotype was sampled from an adult with an advanced solid tumor such as melanoma, head and neck, liver or kidney cancer. Specimen: CD4+ or CD8+ T cells sorted from blood, collected in a trial of the OX40 agonist ivuxolimab. This sequence joins TRBV7-8 and TRBJ2-3; 8 bases line up with TRBD2. The CDR3 sequence: CASSLDPSGFSTDTQYF. CDR3 coding DNA: TGTGCCAGCAGCTTGGACCCTAGCGGGTTTAGCACAGATACGCAGTATTTT.